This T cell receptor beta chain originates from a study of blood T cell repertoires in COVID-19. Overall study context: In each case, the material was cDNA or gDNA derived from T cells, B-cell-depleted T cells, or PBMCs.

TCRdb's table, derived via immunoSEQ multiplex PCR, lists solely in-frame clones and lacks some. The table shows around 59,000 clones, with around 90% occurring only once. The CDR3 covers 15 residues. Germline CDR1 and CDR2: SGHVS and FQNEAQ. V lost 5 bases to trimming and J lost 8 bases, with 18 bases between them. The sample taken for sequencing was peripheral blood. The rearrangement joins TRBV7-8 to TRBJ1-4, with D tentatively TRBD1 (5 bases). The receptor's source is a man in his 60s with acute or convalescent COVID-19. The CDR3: CASSRGQGSNEKLFF. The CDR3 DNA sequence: TGTGCCAGCAGCCGAGGTCAGGGTTCCAACGAAAAACTGTTTTTT.